The source of this TCR beta chain is a study of vaccination effects on CD4 cells after COVID-19. The CDR3 sequence is 12 residues long. V gave up 5 bases and J gave up 1 base, with 5 bases separating them. Per germline, CDR1 SEHNR and CDR2 FQNEAQ (reference sequence). Regarding the study as a whole: Marked clonal contraction was seen in infection- and vaccine-induced clones late after vaccination.

Ahead of sequencing, the ViraFEST assay grew antigen-specific CD4+ T cells using viral peptide pools. When less than 13 days of culture had elapsed, CD4+ T cells were isolated. Prior SARS-CoV-2 infection was absent in the vaccine recipients, as shown by negative nucleocapsid antibodies. Cultures used roughly 2.2 million PBMC per well, 9.5 to 10 IU/ml IL-2 and about 10 ug/ml peptides. At days 3 and 7, half of the medium was exchanged for IL-2 medium. In the case of this clone: Its antigen remains unidentified.

The repertoire was sequenced with immunoSEQ multiplex PCR; TCRdb's copy has only in-frame clones and lacks some. The table has about 38,000 clones, roughly 70% seen once. The origin of this receptor is a human donor who received a COVID-19 vaccine. The specimen comprised CD4+ T cells from PBMCs cultured with SARS-CoV-2 spike peptides, sampled before COVID-19 vaccination. This chain connects TRBV7-9 to TRBJ1-1; D is unclear. In nucleotides, the CDR3 is TGTGCCAGCAGCCCCCGGAACACTGAAGCTTTCTTT. Translating it yields CASSPRNTEAFF.